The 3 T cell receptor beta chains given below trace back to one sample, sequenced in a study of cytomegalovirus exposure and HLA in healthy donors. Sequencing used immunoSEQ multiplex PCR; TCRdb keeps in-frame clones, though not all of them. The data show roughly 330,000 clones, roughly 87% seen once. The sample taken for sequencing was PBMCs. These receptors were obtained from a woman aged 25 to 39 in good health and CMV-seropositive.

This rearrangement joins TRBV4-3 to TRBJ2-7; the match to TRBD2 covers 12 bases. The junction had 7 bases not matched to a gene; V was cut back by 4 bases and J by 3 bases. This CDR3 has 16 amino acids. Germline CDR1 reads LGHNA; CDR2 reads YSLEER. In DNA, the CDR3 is TGCGCCAGCAGCCCCTGGACTAGCGGGGACGTCTACGAGCAGTACTTC. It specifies CASSPWTSGDVYEQYF.

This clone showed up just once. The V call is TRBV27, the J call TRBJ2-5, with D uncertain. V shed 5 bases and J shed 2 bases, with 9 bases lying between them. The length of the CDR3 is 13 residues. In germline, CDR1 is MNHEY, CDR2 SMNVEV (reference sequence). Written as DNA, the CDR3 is TGTGCCAGCAGTAAAAGGTTGCAAGAGACCCAGTACTTC. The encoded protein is CASSKRLQETQYF.

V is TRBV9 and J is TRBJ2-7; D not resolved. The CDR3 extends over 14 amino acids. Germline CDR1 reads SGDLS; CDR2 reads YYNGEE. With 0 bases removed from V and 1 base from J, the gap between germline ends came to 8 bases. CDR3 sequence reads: CASSVEYESYEQYF. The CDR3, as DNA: TGTGCCAGCAGCGTAGAATACGAGTCCTACGAGCAGTACTTC.